The 22 T cell receptor beta chains reported below all come from one sample, sequenced in a study of graft-versus-host responses after intestinal transplantation. Data came from immunoSEQ multiplex PCR; TCRdb stores just in-frame clones and leaves some out. The repertoire holds 90,000 to 150,000 clones, roughly 91% seen once, with around 0.12% in the top ten. These TCRs are of unknown antigen specificity. The material was unstimulated CD4+ T cells sorted from spleen or lymph node cells, obtained before intestinal transplant. The source is a human donor who received an intestinal transplant.

This chain uses TRBV19 with TRBJ2-7; D is ambiguous. Germline V gene lookup returns CDR1 LNHDA and CDR2 SQIVND (reference sequence). The V gene lost 1 base and the J gene lost 0 bases, with 7 bases spanning the gap. This CDR3 has 14 amino acids. The CDR3 region has the DNA TGTGCCAGTAGTATAGCATTCCCCTCCTACGAGCAGTACTTC. Translated, it gives CASSIAFPSYEQYF.

The rearrangement uses TRBV19 and TRBJ2-7; the D is unclear. Looked up from germline, CDR1 is LNHDA and CDR2 is SQIVND (reference sequence). Trimming took off 3 bases at V and 1 base at J, with 16 bases between the two ends. This CDR3 contains 16 residues. The CDR3 reads CASSILTSRGSYEQYF. The CDR3 DNA follows: TGTGCCAGTAGTATTCTGACGAGCCGTGGGTCCTACGAGCAGTACTTC.

V and J are TRBV6-6 and TRBJ2-2; tentative D call: TRBD2 (5 bases). CDR1 is MNHNY and CDR2 is SVGAGI in the germline V gene (reference sequence). The CDR3 length is 15 residues. V was cut by 7 bases and J by 5 bases, with 17 bases left in between. CDR3 sequence reads: CASKGGRALTGELFF. The CDR3 DNA sequence: TGTGCCAGCAAAGGTGGGCGGGCACTAACCGGGGAGCTGTTTTTT.

The V gene is TRBV27, the J gene TRBJ2-5; no reliable D call. V lost 2 bases to trimming and J lost 3 bases, with 10 bases between them. Per germline, CDR1 MNHEY and CDR2 SMNVEV (reference sequence). The CDR3 has 14 residues. CDR3 residues: CASSLIYREETQYF. CDR3 bases: TGTGCCAGCAGTTTAATCTACAGAGAAGAGACCCAGTACTTC.

This rearrangement joins TRBV6-5 to TRBJ2-7, with 7 bases that match TRBD2. This CDR3 region has 15 residues. CDR1 is MNHEY, CDR2 SVGAGI, per germline. J lost 5 bases, V lost 0 bases, and 7 bases had no gene match. CDR3 protein: CASSYSRGKGDEQYF. The CDR3 DNA follows: TGTGCCAGCAGTTACTCGCGGGGGAAGGGCGACGAGCAGTACTTC.

This chain uses TRBV18 with TRBJ2-2; D call uncertain. The germline V and J ends were trimmed by 4 bases and 4 bases, with 10 bases remaining between them. Germline V CDR1 and CDR2: KGHSH, LQKENI. This CDR3 has 14 amino acids. Written as DNA, the CDR3 is TGTGCCAGCTCACTTACAATGAGCACCGGGGAGCTGTTTTTT. Its protein product is CASSLTMSTGELFF.

J is TRBJ1-3 and V is TRBV28; D is unresolved. Deletions cut 10 bases from V and 4 bases from J, with 8 bases between. CDR3 length equals 11 residues. CDR1 MDHEN and CDR2 SYDVKM come from the germline V gene. CDR3 coding DNA: TGTGCCACCGTATCGGGAAACACCATATATTTT. It specifies CATVSGNTIYF.

This chain uses TRBV30 with TRBJ1-1; the D gene is possibly TRBD1 (5 bases). Between the trimmed V and J ends, which lost 5 bases and 6 bases, there was a span of 19 bases. Germline V gene data show CDR1 as GTSNPN and CDR2 as SVGIG (reference sequence). The CDR3 sequence is 14 residues long. DNA of the CDR3: TGTGCCTGGGGAACTTGGGGGACTCCCTCTGAAGCTTTCTTT. It is translated as CAWGTWGTPSEAFF.

The gene calls are TRBV5-1 and TRBJ2-2; either TRBD1 or TRBD2 may fit D (5 bases each). The CDR3 is 16 residues long. The V end lost 0 bases, the J end lost 4 bases, and 13 bases lay between the germline ends. Germline V lookup: CDR1 SGHRS, CDR2 YFSETQ. CDR3 nucleotide sequence: TGCGCCAGCAGCTTGGTAGGGACCGTTACCACCGGGGAGCTGTTTTTT. Translated, it gives CASSLVGTVTTGELFF.

This clone has only one observation. The chain recombines TRBV27 with TRBJ2-5; 7 bases fit TRBD2. Germline trimming cut 4 bases from V and 7 bases from J; bases unmatched to any gene: 12. Germline CDR1 reads MNHEY; CDR2 reads SMNVEV (reference sequence). The length of the CDR3 is 15 residues. The CDR3 loop is CASSSAPAGLGTQYF. CDR3 sequence (DNA): TGTGCCAGCAGTTCTGCCCCAGCGGGGCTGGGGACCCAGTACTTC.

The chain has TRBV19 and TRBJ1-5; weak D call: TRBD1 (5 bases). V was cut by 3 bases and J by 6 bases, with 6 bases left in between. Germline V CDR1 and CDR2: LNHDA, SQIVND (reference sequence). The CDR3 is 12 residues long. In DNA, the CDR3 is TGTGCCAGTAGTATCGGGGGTCAGCCCCAGCATTTT. This codes for CASSIGGQPQHF.

The chain carries TRBV5-1 and TRBJ1-2, with D perhaps matching TRBD1 (5 bases). Germline CDR1 is SGHRS and CDR2 is YFSETQ. V was pared by 0 bases and J by 8 bases, with 11 bases between. CDR3 length: 13 amino acids. CDR3 sequence: CASSLERGVGYTF. CDR3 in DNA: TGCGCCAGCAGCTTGGAAAGGGGCGTGGGCTACACCTTC. The variable domain in full, with the rest retrieved from reference TRBV5-1 and TRBJ1-2, is KAGVTQTPRYLIKTRGQQVTLSCSPISGHRSVSWYQQTPGQGLQFLFEYFSETQRNKGNFPGRFSGRQFSNSRSEMNVSTLELGDSALYLCASSLERGVGYTFGSGTRLTVV.

J is TRBJ1-1 and V is TRBV29-1, with D possibly matching TRBD1 (6 bases). The germline V and J ends were trimmed by 5 bases and 1 base, with 23 bases remaining between them. Germline V gene sequence: CDR1 SQVTM, CDR2 ANQGSEA. The CDR3 covers 17 residues. In DNA form, the CDR3 reads TGCAGCGTTCTCAGGGGCCCTGGGGTCCTACAGAACACTGAAGCTTTCTTT. This gives the protein CSVLRGPGVLQNTEAFF.

The chain carries TRBV6-5 and TRBJ2-1, with TRBD2 matching 7 bases. The V gene's germline CDR1 is MNHEY and CDR2 SVGAGI. The trim removed 4 bases at V and 2 bases at J, leaving 8 bases unmatched. This CDR3 spans 16 amino acids. CDR3 DNA: TGTGCCAGCAGTTCCCCCAGCGGGGTCACCTACAATGAGCAGTTCTTC. Its protein product is CASSSPSGVTYNEQFF.

V and J are TRBV6-5 and TRBJ1-2; D might be TRBD1 (5 bases). Germline V CDR1 and CDR2: MNHEY, SVGAGI. This CDR3 region has 14 residues. Trimming left V 10 bases short and J 1 base short, with 16 bases between. The CDR3 DNA reads TGTGCCACCACCGGGACGGAGAATAACTATGGCTACACCTTC. It translates to CATTGTENNYGYTF.

V gene TRBV6-1 combines with J gene TRBJ1-5; D is unresolved. V lost 3 bases and J lost 5, with 11 bases in between. The V gene's germline CDR1 is MNHNS and CDR2 SASEGT. The CDR3 covers 14 residues. This CDR3 reads CASSEVRYHQPQHF. The CDR3 DNA follows: TGTGCCAGCAGTGAGGTCAGATACCATCAGCCCCAGCATTTT.

The V call is TRBV9, the J call TRBJ2-2; tentatively, D is TRBD2 (5 bases). There are 13 residues in the CDR3. Germline V gene sequence: CDR1 SGDLS, CDR2 YYNGEE. With 9 bases removed from V and 7 bases from J, the gap between germline ends came to 16 bases. The CDR3 reads CATGGEFGGELFF. Here the CDR3 DNA reads TGTGCCACCGGTGGGGAGTTCGGCGGGGAGCTGTTTTTT.

This rearrangement joins TRBV2 to TRBJ1-1; tentative D call: TRBD1 (5 bases). Between the trimmed V and J ends, which lost 3 bases and 3 bases, there was a span of 8 bases. The V gene's germline CDR1 is SNHLY and CDR2 FYNNEI. The CDR3 has 13 residues. CDR3 loop: CASSDGRDTEAFF. CDR3 in DNA: TGTGCCAGCAGTGACGGCAGGGACACTGAAGCTTTCTTT.

The rearrangement joins TRBV11-3 to TRBJ2-3; D is unclear. The V gene's germline CDR1 is SGHNT and CDR2 YENEEA. V dropped 0 bases and J dropped 1 base, with 11 bases sitting between them. The CDR3 contains 16 residues. The chain's CDR3 is CASSLDSNTGTDTQYF. For the CDR3, the DNA is TGTGCCAGCAGCTTAGACAGCAATACTGGCACAGATACGCAGTATTTT.

This rearrangement joins TRBV4-2 to TRBJ2-3, with TRBD2 matching over 7 bases. The CDR3 has 16 residues. J gave up 0 bases and V 4 bases, and 7 bases lay outside the gene matches. Germline assignment: CDR1 LGHNA and CDR2 YNFKEQ. The CDR3 reads CASSLGLGASTDTQYF. The CDR3 nucleotides read TGTGCCAGCAGCCTTGGACTAGGCGCGAGCACAGATACGCAGTATTTT.

This clone was seen once. This sample includes further DNA sequences coding for the same CDR3. The chain couples TRBV7-2 to TRBJ2-7; D is ambiguous. This CDR3 has 13 amino acids. V dropped 5 bases and J dropped 2 bases, with 10 bases sitting between them. The germline V gene has CDR1 SGHTA and CDR2 FQGNSA. The chain's CDR3 is CASSLVGPYEQYF. The CDR3 DNA reads as TGTGCCAGCAGCCTGGTCGGACCCTACGAGCAGTACTTC.

The chain uses TRBV15 and TRBJ1-1; D gene unclear. This CDR3 is built from 12 residues. Germline CDR1 LNHNV, CDR2 YYDKDF (reference sequence). V was cut by 0 bases and J by 9 bases, with 8 bases left in between. CDR3 sequence reads: CATSRDGRQAFF. CDR3 coding DNA: TGTGCCACCAGCAGAGATGGCAGACAAGCTTTCTTT. Supplemented by reference TRBV15 and TRBJ1-1, the full variable domain reads DAMVIQNPRYQVTQFGKPVTLSCSQTLNHNVMYWYQQKSSQAPKLLFHYYDKDFNNEADTPDNFQSRRPNTSFCFLDIRSPGLGDTAMYLCATSRDGRQAFFGQGTRLTVV.